This T cell receptor (beta chain) came from a study of CD4 and CD8 cells across lung adenocarcinoma regions. Details on this clonotype: A junction boundary mismatches the germline segment, possibly from a read error.

In TCRdb, the PCR reads were re-called with MiXCR into one record per CDR3 protein. Found here are some 11,000 distinct CDR3 sequences, about 61% of them singletons; the top ten hold about nine tenths. Donors had localized lung adenocarcinoma, a non-small cell lung cancer. Germline V CDR1 and CDR2: MNHNS, SASEGT. There are 16 residues in the CDR3. The chain uses TRBV6-1 and TRBJ2-5; TRBD1 matches 8 bases. The source is a male donor with lung adenocarcinoma. The CD4 and CD8 labels of this study may be unreliable. Sequencing used CD8+ T cells from the margin of a lung tumor. The CDR3 bases are TGTGCTAGCAGGGGGCCCGGGGCACGGGTTGGGGATACCCAGTACTTT. Its translation: CASRGPGARVGDTQYF.